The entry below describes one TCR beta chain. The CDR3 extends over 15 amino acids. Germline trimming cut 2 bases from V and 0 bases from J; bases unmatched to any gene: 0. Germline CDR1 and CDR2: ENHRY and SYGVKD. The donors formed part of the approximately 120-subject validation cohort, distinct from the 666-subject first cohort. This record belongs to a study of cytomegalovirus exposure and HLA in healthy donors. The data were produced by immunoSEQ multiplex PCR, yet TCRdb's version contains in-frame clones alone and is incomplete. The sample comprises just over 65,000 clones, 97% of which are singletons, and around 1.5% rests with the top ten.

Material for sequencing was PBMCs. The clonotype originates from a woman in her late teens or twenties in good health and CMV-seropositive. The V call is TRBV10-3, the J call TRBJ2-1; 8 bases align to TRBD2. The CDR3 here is CAISEGTSSYNEQFF. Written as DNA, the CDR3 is TGTGCCATCAGTGAGGGGACTAGCTCCTACAATGAGCAGTTCTTC.